The 19 T cell receptor beta chains below all came from one sample that was sequenced in a study of blood T cell repertoires in COVID-19. TCRdb's copy holds only in-frame clones and misses some; the assay was immunoSEQ multiplex PCR. This table holds approximately 33,000 clones, approximately 91% found once. The sample was peripheral blood. These receptors were taken from a man between 70 and 80 years old with acute or convalescent COVID-19.

Only one count was recorded for this clone. The chain is built from TRBV6-1 and TRBJ2-7; 7 bases align to TRBD1. Germline V CDR1 and CDR2: MNHNS, SASEGT. The V gene end was trimmed by 6 bases and the J gene end by 7 bases; junction bases not matched to a gene: 12. The CDR3 runs to 14 residues. The CDR3 is CASSRQGGLPEQYF. The CDR3 DNA reads TGTGCCAGCAGCCGACAGGGCGGCCTTCCAGAGCAGTACTTC.

The chain couples TRBV6-5 to TRBJ2-1; 9 bases align to TRBD1. Germline lookup yields CDR1 MNHEY and CDR2 SVGAGI. The V segment lost 2 bases and the J segment 1 base; nucleotides outside the gene matches: 3. This CDR3 has 16 amino acids. CDR3 sequence (DNA): TGTGCCAGCAGTTACGGACAGGGGTGGTCCTACAATGAGCAGTTCTTC. Encoded protein: CASSYGQGWSYNEQFF.

The chain combines TRBV5-1 with TRBJ2-7; 11 bases are a match to TRBD2. With V trimmed by 0 bases and J by 7 bases, 9 bases remained unmatched. Germline V gene lookup returns CDR1 SGHRS and CDR2 YFSETQ. This CDR3 has 16 residues. CDR3 coding DNA: TGCGCCAGCAGCTTGGAGACTAGCGGGAATCCGGGGGAGCAGTACTTC. Translation: CASSLETSGNPGEQYF.

V gene TRBV6-6 combines with J gene TRBJ1-2, with 7 positions matching TRBD1. The CDR3 contains 14 residues. Losses at the gene ends were 2 bases for V and 1 base for J; bases not matched to a gene: 1. Germline V gene sequence: CDR1 MNHNY, CDR2 SVGAGI (reference sequence). The CDR3 reads CASSYRDSNYGYTF. As DNA, the CDR3 is TGTGCCAGCAGTTACAGGGACAGTAACTATGGCTACACCTTC.

This chain uses TRBV4-3 with TRBJ1-2; no reliable D call. Trimming stripped 0 bases from V and 4 bases from J, with 9 bases between. Germline V CDR1 and CDR2: LGHNA, YSLEER. This CDR3 has 14 residues. CDR3 sequence: CASSQDVQIYGYTF. The CDR3 DNA is TGCGCCAGCAGCCAAGACGTACAGATCTATGGCTACACCTTC.

The V call is TRBV7-8, the J call TRBJ1-1; 7 bases are a match to TRBD1. Unmatched junction bases numbered 9, after V lost 5 bases and J lost 3 bases. This CDR3 comprises 15 residues. From germline, CDR1 is SGHVS and CDR2 FQNEAQ. CDR3 protein: CASSLDRVSDTEAFF. The CDR3 DNA is TGTGCCAGCAGCCTAGACAGGGTCTCGGACACTGAAGCTTTCTTT.

CDR3: CASKTGGYYGYTF. CDR3 nucleotide sequence: TGTGCCAGTAAAACAGGGGGCTACTATGGCTACACCTTC. The V call is TRBV5-8, the J call TRBJ1-2, with TRBD1 matching 9 bases. V dropped 8 bases and J dropped 3; count of bases not matched to a gene: 5. The CDR3 is made up of 13 amino acids. Germline V CDR1 and CDR2: SGHTS, YDEGEE.

The chain employs TRBV21-1 and TRBJ2-1; the table assigns TRBD2, which was not confirmed against the DNA. TRBV21-1 is reported as a pseudogene. CDR3 size: 18 residues. The CDR3 sequence: CASSNEASGSGGNNEQFF. The CDR3 DNA follows: TGTGCCAGCAGCAACGAGGCTAGCGGGAGCGGGGGGAACAATGAGCAGTTCTTC.

This chain links TRBV18 with TRBJ1-3; 7 nucleotides line up with TRBD1. Germline CDR1 and CDR2: KGHSH and LQKENI. J lost 0 bases, V lost 3 bases, and 2 bases had no gene match. CDR3 length equals 15 residues. The CDR3 sequence is CASSPGTVSGNTIYF. The CDR3, as DNA: TGTGCCAGCTCACCCGGGACAGTCTCTGGAAACACCATATATTTT.

The J gene is TRBJ1-4, the V gene TRBV5-1; D might be TRBD1 (5 bases). V dropped 0 bases and J dropped 5 bases, with 11 bases sitting between them. The CDR3 spans 15 residues. Germline assignment: CDR1 SGHRS and CDR2 YFSETQ. The DNA for the CDR3 is TGCGCCAGCAGCTTGGAAAGGACACCGAATGAAAAACTGTTTTTT. Amino acid sequence: CASSLERTPNEKLFF.

The V call is TRBV18, the J call TRBJ2-5; 12 bases are a match to TRBD2. This CDR3 contains 17 residues. V was pared by 5 bases and J by 2 bases, with 9 bases of the junction left unmatched. Germline CDR1 KGHSH, CDR2 LQKENI. CDR3 sequence reads: CASSELAGGDAQETQYF. The CDR3 DNA reads TGTGCCAGCTCAGAGCTAGCGGGAGGGGATGCTCAAGAGACCCAGTACTTC.

The rearrangement uses TRBV29-1 and TRBJ2-2, with D tentatively TRBD1 (6 bases). CDR3 length: 14 amino acids. V shed 5 bases and J shed 2 bases, with 12 bases lying between them. CDR1 is SQVTM, CDR2 ANQGSEA, per germline. The CDR3 DNA is TGCAGCGTTCGAACAGGGACAAACACCGGGGAGCTGTTTTTT. This encodes CSVRTGTNTGELFF.

The rearrangement joins TRBV7-2 to TRBJ1-2; possibly TRBD1 for D (5 bases). There are 15 residues in the CDR3. V lost 0 bases and J lost 3, with 11 bases in between. Germline V lookup: CDR1 SGHTA, CDR2 FQGNSA. The CDR3 here is CASSLASAGYYGYTF. The CDR3 DNA follows: TGTGCCAGCAGCTTAGCGTCGGCAGGGTACTATGGCTACACCTTC.

This sequence joins TRBV5-6 and TRBJ2-4, with 11 bases fitting TRBD1. This CDR3 comprises 15 residues. The V segment lost 0 bases and the J segment 5 bases; nucleotides outside the gene matches: 1. The germline V gene has CDR1 SGHDT and CDR2 YYEEEE. CDR3 residues: CASSLEGQGENIQYF. In DNA form, the CDR3 reads TGTGCCAGCAGCTTGGAGGGACAGGGGGAAAACATTCAGTACTTC.

The chain has TRBV9 and TRBJ1-1; TRBD1 is a possible D gene (5 bases). CDR3 length: 14 amino acids. Germline loops: CDR1 SGDLS, CDR2 YYNGEE. Trimming removed 4 bases from V and 7 bases from J, with 17 bases in between. CDR3 amino acids: CASSPTPLGGEAFF. Here the CDR3 DNA reads TGTGCCAGCAGCCCCACCCCCTTGGGGGGTGAAGCTTTCTTT.

This clone was observed a handful of times. This chain links TRBV9 with TRBJ2-1; 10 bases fit TRBD2. This CDR3 comprises 16 residues. CDR1 is SGDLS, CDR2 YYNGEE, per germline. The ends lost 4 bases at V and 1 base at J; junction bases unmatched: 5. The CDR3 spells CASSPRLAGSYNEQFF. The CDR3 DNA reads TGTGCCAGCAGCCCGAGACTAGCGGGTTCCTACAATGAGCAGTTCTTC. The variable domain in full, completed from reference TRBV9 and TRBJ2-1, reads DSGVTQTPKHLITATGQRVTLRCSPRSGDLSVYWYQQSLDQGLQFLIQYYNGEERAKGNILERFSAQQFPDLHSELNLSSLELGDSALYFCASSPRLAGSYNEQFFGPGTRLTVL.

This chain uses TRBV6-2 or TRBV6-3 with TRBJ2-7; 8 nucleotides line up with TRBD2. Germline values: CDR1 MNHEY, CDR2 SVGEGT. The junction had 17 bases not matched to a gene; V was cut back by 5 bases and J by 5 bases. The CDR3 extends over 17 amino acids. CDR3 region: CASSHRPGGGRNDEQYF. In DNA, the CDR3 is TGTGCCAGCAGTCACAGGCCGGGGGGCGGGAGGAATGACGAGCAGTACTTC.

The chain couples TRBV6-2 or TRBV6-3 to TRBJ2-6; 7 positions match TRBD1. The germline V gene has CDR1 MNHEY and CDR2 SVGEGT. V shed 5 bases, J shed 0 bases, and the junction held 4 bases outside the gene matches. This CDR3 is 16 amino acids long. The CDR3 loop is CASSRTGNSGANVLTF. The CDR3 nucleotides are TGTGCCAGCAGTCGGACAGGAAACTCTGGGGCCAACGTCCTGACTTTC.

This clone was detected once. The V call is TRBV3-1 (or the pseudogene TRBV3-2), the J call TRBJ1-5; D possibly corresponds to TRBD1 (5 bases). The CDR3 extends over 14 amino acids. The germline V gene encodes CDR1 LGHDT and CDR2 YNNKEL (reference sequence). Trimming left V 4 bases short and J 3 bases short, with 10 bases between. The CDR3, as DNA: TGTGCCAGCAGCCCCGACAGTATCAATCAGCCCCAGCATTTT. Its translation: CASSPDSINQPQHF.